The next 32 T cell receptor beta chains were all read from a single sample in a study of T-cell reconstitution after alpha-beta-depleted transplantation in children listed by TCRdb under 2016. The meaning of the sample's treatment or condition label: allogeneic hematopoietic cell transplantation with graft depleted of TCRalphabeta T cells and CD19 B cells. The receptor library was made with PCR. The data were produced on an Illumina HiSeq 2500. Molecular barcoding was employed in the preparation of TCR libraries, with unique molecular identifiers being used to normalize TCRbeta repertoire quantification. TCRdb reprocessing: public reads trimmed at Q25 with fastp, clones called with MiXCR, in-frame beta chains kept. Under each unique CDR3 protein, matching rows form one entry showing the most common genes and DNA. This sample has about 170,000 distinct CDR3 sequences in its table, and approximately 12% of those were observed once. The top ten hold over 10% of the sample.

Sequenced here: PBMCs, sampled before TCRalphabeta/CD19-depleted stem cell transplant. Receptor source: a boy aged 2-9 years with acute myeloid leukemia, due to receive a stem cell transplant.

In its sample, this clonotype was seen many times. The chain uses TRBV29-1 and TRBJ2-5; 10 positions agree with TRBD2. The CDR3 extends over 21 amino acids. The germline gives CDR1 SQVTM, CDR2 ANQGSEA. J was trimmed by 0 bases and V by 0 bases; bases with no gene match: 19. The CDR3 DNA sequence: TGCAGCGTTGAAGATCGGGGGCTAGCGGGAGTTTACATGATTAACCAAGAGACCCAGTACTTC. Residues: CSVEDRGLAGVYMINQETQYF. Full variable domain (missing parts from reference TRBV29-1 and TRBJ2-5): SAVISQKPSRDICQRGTSLTIQCQVDSQVTMMFWYRQQPGQSLTLIATANQGSEATYESGFVIDKFPISRPNLTFSTLTVSNMSPEDSSIYLCSVEDRGLAGVYMINQETQYFGPGTRLLVL.

This clonotype was seen many times. This sequence joins TRBV5-4 and TRBJ2-1, with 9 bases that match TRBD1. V shed 0 bases, J shed 8 bases, and the junction held 0 bases outside the gene matches. Looked up from germline, CDR1 is SGHNT and CDR2 is YYREEE (reference sequence). CDR3 length: 13 amino acids. The CDR3 coding sequence is TGTGCCAGCAGCTTGGGGACAGGGGATGAGCAGTTCTTC. This sequence encodes CASSLGTGDEQFF.

This clonotype was seen many times. The chain recombines TRBV11-2 with TRBJ2-7, with unresolved D. In germline, CDR1 is SGHAT, CDR2 FQNNGV. V lost 6 bases and J 7 bases, leaving 13 bases between the germline ends. The CDR3 covers 12 residues. CDR3 coding DNA: TGTGCCAGCAGACCCTCTAATGGGGAGCAGTACTTC. Protein: CASRPSNGEQYF.

Of note for this clonotype: A single base separates this from a much larger clone, so it may be a read error. The chain joins TRBV14 to TRBJ2-3, with D unclear. This CDR3 contains 11 residues. The germline CDR1 and CDR2 sequences are SGHDN and FVKESK. CDR3 bases: TGTGCCAGCAGCCATGGAGATACGCAGTCTTTT. Its translation is CASSHGDTQSF.

This clonotype is a singleton in its sample. The gene calls are TRBV13 and TRBJ1-2; 10 positions agree with TRBD1. This CDR3 has 14 amino acids. Losses at the gene ends were 2 bases for V and 8 bases for J; bases not matched to a gene: 5. The germline V gene has CDR1 PRHDT and CDR2 FYEKMQ (reference sequence). CDR3 bases: TGTGCCAGCAGCTTAAGACAGGGGGCAAGCGGCTACACCTTC. This encodes CASSLRQGASGYTF.

At least ten counts were recorded for this clonotype. The CDR3, as DNA: TGTGCCACGAAAGGACAGGGACCCTATGGCTACACCTTC. This gives the protein CATKGQGPYGYTF. The V and J genes are TRBV10-3 and TRBJ1-2; 8 nucleotides align to TRBD1. Germline CDR1 is ENHRY and CDR2 is SYGVKD. With V trimmed by 10 bases and J by 4 bases, 8 bases remained unmatched. This CDR3 comprises 13 residues.

The chain couples TRBV28 to TRBJ2-3; no clear D gene. The V gene lost 3 bases and the J gene lost 3 bases, with 13 bases spanning the gap. The germline gives CDR1 MDHEN, CDR2 SYDVKM. The CDR3 length is 15 residues. The CDR3 spells CASSFRFGSTDTQYF. The CDR3 DNA sequence: TGTGCCAGCAGTTTCAGGTTCGGATCGACAGATACGCAGTATTTT.

There are many counts of this clonotype. The CDR3 DNA follows: TGCGCCAGCAGCCGAGGGAGGGGCTCTGGAAACACCATATATTTT. Translated, it gives CASSRGRGSGNTIYF. The genes are TRBV4-1 and TRBJ1-3; TRBD1 is a possible D gene (5 bases). Trimming took 4 bases from V and 0 from J, leaving 10 bases between them. In germline, CDR1 is MGHRA, CDR2 YSYEKL. The CDR3 contains 15 residues.

There are many counts of this clonotype. The rearrangement joins TRBV20-1 to TRBJ1-5; D possibly corresponds to TRBD1 (6 bases). Between the trimmed V and J ends, which lost 4 bases and 7 bases, there was a span of 17 bases. The germline gives CDR1 DFQATT, CDR2 SNEGSKA (reference sequence). The CDR3 extends over 14 amino acids. The CDR3 sequence is CSANLGGRNQPQHF. CDR3 sequence (DNA): TGCAGTGCTAACCTAGGGGGGCGGAACCAGCCCCAGCATTTT.

This clonotype was seen repeatedly, ten times or more. The V gene is TRBV7-3, the J gene TRBJ1-6; D is ambiguous. The CDR3 consists of 13 residues. The V and J ends lost 2 bases and 5 bases respectively, with 4 bases between them. CDR1 and CDR2 (germline): SGHTA, FQGTGA. CDR3 bases: TGTGCCAGCAGCTTATTCCATAATTCACCCCTCCACTTT. Translating gives CASSLFHNSPLHF.

This clonotype has at least ten counts. The V and J genes are TRBV25-1 and TRBJ1-3, with TRBD1 matching over 8 bases. J gave up 3 bases and V 6 bases, and 10 bases lay outside the gene matches. The CDR3 covers 16 residues. Germline loops: CDR1 MGHDK, CDR2 SYGVNS. CDR3 residues: CASRPPGGAFGNTIYF. The CDR3 coding sequence is TGTGCCAGCAGACCACCAGGGGGCGCGTTTGGAAACACCATATATTTT.

This clonotype was counted many times. V gene TRBV9 combines with J gene TRBJ2-1; 14 nucleotides line up with TRBD2. The CDR3 has 16 residues. CDR1 SGDLS and CDR2 YYNGEE come from the germline V gene. The J segment lost 9 bases and the V segment lost 3 bases, leaving 8 bases of the junction unmatched. This CDR3 reads CASSAAGTSGSIEQFF. DNA for the CDR3: TGTGCCAGCAGCGCGGCGGGGACTAGCGGGAGTATTGAGCAGTTCTTC. Using reference TRBV9 and TRBJ2-1 for the parts outside the CDR3, the full variable domain is DSGVTQTPKHLITATGQRVTLRCSPRSGDLSVYWYQQSLDQGLQFLIQYYNGEERAKGNILERFSAQQFPDLHSELNLSSLELGDSALYFCASSAAGTSGSIEQFFGPGTRLTVL.

In this sample, this clonotype turned up a few times. CDR3 in amino acids: CSARPPANTEAFF. DNA of the CDR3: TGCAGTGCTAGGCCGCCGGCGAACACTGAAGCTTTCTTT. The V call is TRBV20-1, the J call TRBJ1-1, with D unclear. V shed 3 bases and J shed 1 base, with 9 bases lying between them. CDR1 is DFQATT and CDR2 is SNEGSKA in the germline V gene (reference sequence). The CDR3 runs 13 residues.

This clonotype was seen many times. The rearrangement joins TRBV12-5 to TRBJ1-6; a weak D match, TRBD1 (5 bases). Deletions cut 2 bases from V and 6 bases from J, with 14 bases between. The CDR3 spans 16 residues. The germline gives CDR1 LGHNT, CDR2 FRNRAP. The CDR3 loop reads CASGLRAGNTNSPLHF. DNA of the CDR3: TGTGCTAGTGGTTTGCGGGCAGGGAATACTAATTCACCCCTCCACTTT. The full variable domain, rest sourced from reference TRBV12-5 and TRBJ1-6, is DARVTQTPRHKVTEMGQEVTMRCQPILGHNTVFWYRQTMMQGLELLAYFRNRAPLDDSGMPKDRFSAEMPDATLATLKIQPSEPRDSAVYFCASGLRAGNTNSPLHFGNGTRLTVT.

This clonotype was seen repeatedly, ten times or more. The chain is built from TRBV4-1 and TRBJ1-2; perhaps TRBD1 as D (5 bases). Germline assignment: CDR1 MGHRA and CDR2 YSYEKL. The V and J ends lost 5 bases and 4 bases respectively, with 14 bases between them. CDR3 length equals 14 residues. The CDR3 nucleotides are TGCGCCAGCAGCAGGGGCGGGGAATCCTATGGCTACACCTTC. This codes for CASSRGGESYGYTF.

This clonotype was seen ten or more times. The DNA for the CDR3 is TGTGCCAGCAGCCCTTATGCTCTCTCAGGGACGACTGAAGCTTTCTTT. This sequence encodes CASSPYALSGTTEAFF. The chain joins TRBV4-2 to TRBJ1-1; D is perhaps TRBD1 (5 bases). Trimming shortened V by 4 bases and J by 5 bases, and 20 bases separated the two germline ends. The CDR3 is 16 residues long. CDR1 and CDR2 (germline): LGHNA, YNFKEQ.

In this sample, this clonotype turned up many times. The chain recombines TRBV20-1 with TRBJ1-1; D unresolved. The length of the CDR3 is 14 residues. V lost 0 bases to trimming and J lost 3 bases, with 11 bases between them. The germline gives CDR1 DFQATT, CDR2 SNEGSKA (reference sequence). The CDR3 nucleotides are TGCAGTGCTAGAGATCCAGCCCGGGACACTGAAGCTTTCTTT. This gives the protein CSARDPARDTEAFF.

This clonotype appeared many times. This chain uses TRBV20-1 with TRBJ2-2, with 10 bases matching TRBD1. From germline, CDR1 is DFQATT and CDR2 SNEGSKA (reference sequence). The CDR3 contains 15 residues. V lost 3 bases and J lost 2; bases outside the gene matches: 3. The CDR3 sequence is CSASGDRGNTGELFF. The CDR3 DNA reads TGCAGTGCTAGTGGGGACAGGGGTAACACCGGGGAGCTGTTTTTT.

This clonotype was observed many times. The gene calls are TRBV3-1 and TRBJ2-1; 7 bases map to TRBD2. J lost 12 bases, V lost 1 base, and 9 bases had no gene match. The V gene's germline CDR1 is LGHDT and CDR2 YNNKEL (reference sequence). The CDR3 consists of 14 residues. The CDR3 nucleotides are TGTGCCAGCAGCCAAGGCGCCAGCGGGGCAGCGCAGTTCTTC. This gives the protein CASSQGASGAAQFF.

This clonotype was picked up many times. The rearrangement joins TRBV5-1 to TRBJ1-3; D not resolved. The V gene lost 4 bases and the J gene lost 4 bases, with 9 bases spanning the gap. The CDR3 is made up of 13 amino acids. Per the germline V gene, CDR1 is SGHRS and CDR2 is YFSETQ. The CDR3 reads CASSPGDGNTIYF. The CDR3 DNA reads as TGCGCCAGCAGCCCGGGCGACGGAAACACCATATATTTT.

This clonotype was seen repeatedly, ten times or more. V usage is TRBV14 and J usage is TRBJ1-5; D is unclear. This CDR3 contains 13 residues. Germline V gives CDR1 SGHDN, CDR2 FVKESK. The V end was cut by 0 bases, the J end by 7 bases, with 7 bases between. The CDR3 is CASSQDLGQPQHF. CDR3 sequence (DNA): TGTGCCAGCAGCCAAGACCTGGGGCAGCCCCAGCATTTT.

At least ten counts were recorded for this clonotype. The chain combines TRBV7-8 with TRBJ2-1; D gene uncertain. The germline V gene encodes CDR1 SGHVS and CDR2 FQNEAQ. The CDR3 is made up of 14 amino acids. Trimming pared 2 bases from V and 7 bases from J, leaving 12 bases between. Written as DNA, the CDR3 is TGTGCCAGCAGCTTATCGAGAGTTATGAATGAGCAGTTCTTC. Its protein product is CASSLSRVMNEQFF.

This clonotype was recorded at least ten times. V is TRBV7-9 and J is TRBJ2-7, with D possibly TRBD1 on 5 matching bases. This CDR3 is built from 13 residues. The V end was cut by 1 base, the J end by 3 bases, with 7 bases between. The germline gives CDR1 SEHNR, CDR2 FQNEAQ (reference sequence). CDR3 DNA sequence: TGTGCCAGCAGCTTAGAGACAGACTACGAGCAGTACGTC. It codes for CASSLETDYEQYV.

This clonotype has ten or more counts. The V and J genes are TRBV20-1 and TRBJ1-5; 9 bases match TRBD1. Germline CDR1 reads DFQATT; CDR2 reads SNEGSKA (reference sequence). The junction had 10 bases not matched to a gene; V was cut back by 4 bases and J by 0 bases. The CDR3 spans 17 residues. CDR3 bases: TGCAGTGCTACCGGATCTAGGGACAGGGCTAGCAATCAGCCCCAGCATTTT. Residues: CSATGSRDRASNQPQHF.

At least ten counts were recorded for this clonotype. The J gene is TRBJ2-1, the V gene TRBV15; 9 bases match TRBD2. V lost 6 bases and J lost 9; bases outside the gene matches: 15. CDR3 size: 16 residues. The germline V gene encodes CDR1 LNHNV and CDR2 YYDKDF (reference sequence). CDR3 region: CATRGQASGNKAEQFF. CDR3 sequence (DNA): TGTGCCACCAGGGGCCAAGCTAGCGGGAATAAGGCTGAGCAGTTCTTC.

This clonotype was seen ten or more times. The chain combines TRBV5-5 with TRBJ2-5, with TRBD1 identical over 8 bases. This CDR3 region has 15 residues. In germline, CDR1 is SGHKS, CDR2 YYEKEE (reference sequence). Losses at the gene ends were 0 bases for V and 5 bases for J; bases not matched to a gene: 6. The CDR3 region has the DNA TGTGCCAGCAGCTTGGGACCAGGGGGCGCGGAGACCCAGTACTTC. This codes for CASSLGPGGAETQYF.

This clonotype has a count of ten or more. The gene calls are TRBV5-1 and TRBJ1-6; D gene ambiguous. The V gene lost 0 bases and the J gene lost 0 bases, with 7 bases spanning the gap. Per germline, CDR1 SGHRS and CDR2 YFSETQ. This CDR3 spans 16 amino acids. The CDR3 coding sequence is TGCGCCAGCAGCTTGGCCGGGAGCTCCTATAATTCACCCCTCCACTTT. Protein product: CASSLAGSSYNSPLHF.

The sample holds many counts of this clonotype. The chain carries TRBV5-1 and TRBJ1-4; no clear D. Germline loops: CDR1 SGHRS, CDR2 YFSETQ. The CDR3 is 13 residues long. V dropped 3 bases and J dropped 6 bases, with 9 bases sitting between them. In nucleotides, the CDR3 is TGCGCCAGCAGCTCTGACCCGGATGAAAAACTGTTTTTT. Residues: CASSSDPDEKLFF.

This chain links TRBV3-1 with TRBJ1-6; the match to TRBD1 covers 8 bases. Germline CDR1 reads LGHDT; CDR2 reads YNNKEL (reference sequence). CDR3 length equals 16 residues. V shed 1 base, J shed 8 bases, and the junction held 7 bases outside the gene matches. DNA for the CDR3: TGTGCCAGCAGCCAAGGTATACAGGGGGAATATTCACCCCTCCACTTT. Its protein is CASSQGIQGEYSPLHF.

This clonotype was observed at least ten times. This chain uses TRBV29-1 with TRBJ1-1; 10 positions agree with TRBD1. V dropped 6 bases and J dropped 1; count of bases not matched to a gene: 5. Germline lookup yields CDR1 SQVTM and CDR2 ANQGSEA. This CDR3 is built from 14 residues. CDR3 sequence reads: CSVSGTGANTEAFF. The CDR3, as DNA: TGCAGCGTCTCCGGGACAGGGGCGAACACTGAAGCTTTCTTT.

This clonotype was seen many times. V usage is TRBV20-1 and J usage is TRBJ1-6, with D maybe TRBD1 (6 bases). The CDR3 runs 14 residues. The V and J ends lost 6 bases and 8 bases respectively, with 17 bases between them. CDR1 DFQATT and CDR2 SNEGSKA come from the germline V gene (reference sequence). CDR3 DNA sequence: TGCAGTGCCCACGGGACATCGGGATATTCACCCCTCCACTTT. Protein: CSAHGTSGYSPLHF.

This clonotype has a count of ten or more. The chain combines TRBV25-1 with TRBJ2-5, with a tentative D call TRBD1 (6 bases). Germline values: CDR1 MGHDK, CDR2 SYGVNS. Trimming pared 3 bases from V and 3 bases from J, leaving 14 bases between. The CDR3 is 15 amino acids. In nucleotides, the CDR3 is TGTGCCAGCAGTGATCCCGGGACATCGGAAGAGACCCAGTACTTC. Encoded protein: CASSDPGTSEETQYF.